This T cell receptor beta chain was obtained from a study of blood T cell repertoires in COVID-19. Study background: Specimens from acute and convalescent COVID-19 originated in the United States, Italy and Spain. PBMCs, B-cell-depleted T cells, or T cells provided the cDNA or gDNA that made up the material.

This table comes from immunoSEQ multiplex PCR, and its TCRdb copy is limited to in-frame clones, with some not included. Among some 120,000 clones listed, more than 65% were seen once. The CDR3 loop spans 14 amino acids. V was clipped by 5 bases and J by 2 bases, with 10 bases between them. Germline CDR1 and CDR2: LNHDA and SQIVND (reference sequence). This receptor was obtained from a human donor in a cohort sampled during active COVID-19. The rearrangement uses TRBV19 and TRBJ2-1; D is possibly TRBD2 (5 bases). Sequences were obtained from peripheral blood. CDR3 bases: TGTGCCAGTAGTCCGGAGGTGGCCTACAATGAGCAGTTCTTC. Encoded protein: CASSPEVAYNEQFF.